This T cell receptor beta chain comes out of a study of long-term antiretroviral therapy in people with HIV. Study findings and constraints: CDR3 lengths in HIV samples spanned a narrower range than controls. Older ART regimens may have been in use when blood was drawn between the mid-2000s and the late 2010s.

Concerning this clone: Its antigen is unknown.

Survey-level immunoSEQ v3.0 assays were run. Sequencing was performed with immunoSEQ multiplex PCR; in TCRdb, only in-frame clones are kept and a portion is missing. Of about 21,000 clones in the sample, 88% were seen once. The CDR3 has 17 residues. Trimming left V 3 bases short and J 6 bases short, with 21 bases between. Germline V gene lookup returns CDR1 LNHDA and CDR2 SQIVND (reference sequence). This sequence was found in a man between 60 and 75 years old with HIV. J is TRBJ2-4 and V is TRBV19, with D possibly TRBD1 on 7 matching bases. Specimen: unsorted PBMCs, collected 2.3 years after starting antiretroviral therapy. CDR3 amino acids: CASSILQEGAGRNIQYF. CDR3 DNA: TGTGCCAGTAGTATTCTCCAGGAGGGGGCTGGTAGAAACATTCAGTACTTC.